Listed below are T cell receptor beta chains from one sample, sequenced in a study of human T cells and chemical hapten exposure. TCRdb processed the RACE reads anew with MiXCR; each CDR3 protein has one entry. This table holds about 49,000 distinct CDR3 sequences, 9.3% found once. The source was whole blood, collected in connection with sensitization to the hapten diphenylcyclopropenone (DPC). The receptors come from a woman in her forties or fifties with alopecia areata. Some clones in this sample may be carry-over from other donors' samples. The CDR3 runs from the conserved cysteine through the conserved F or W. A D gene is named only where the DNA matches it firmly. Clone size is shown for a subset of rows, as once, few, many or a class of expanded clone.

CDR3 DNA	CDR3 protein	J gene	clone size	D gene	V gene
TGTGCCAGCTCGTCGGACAGGAACACTGAAGCTTTCTTT	CASSSDRNTEAFF	TRBJ1-1	many	NA	TRBV18
TGTGCCAGCAGCTTAGGGTCTGAGGGCTACACCTTC	CASSLGSEGYTF	TRBJ1-2	few	NA	TRBV7-9
TGTGCCAGCACCTACGGGGAAAGCACAGATACGCAGTATTTT	CASTYGESTDTQYF	TRBJ2-3	NA	NA	TRBV6-6
TGTGCCAGCAGCGATATGCGAGTCCAGAACTATGGCTACACCTTC	CASSDMRVQNYGYTF	TRBJ1-2	many	NA	TRBV7-9
TGTGCCAGCAGTTACGGCGGGACCTACAATCAGCCCCAGCATTTT	CASSYGGTYNQPQHF	TRBJ1-5	many	NA	TRBV6-2/TRBV6-3
TGTGCCAGCACCCGGGACAGGGTGACTGAAGCTTTCTTT	CASTRDRVTEAFF	TRBJ1-1	few	TRBD1	TRBV28
TGTGCCAGCAGTTTACTCGGGGTGAACACTGAAGCTTTCTTT	CASSLLGVNTEAFF	TRBJ1-1	NA	NA	TRBV28
TGTGCCAGCAGCCCTTACCCGGGACAGGGTGCTTTCTTT	CASSPYPGQGAFF	TRBJ1-1	few	TRBD1	TRBV14
TGCAGTGCTATAAGGGACAGGGTCTCTGAAGCTTTCTTT	CSAIRDRVSEAFF	TRBJ1-1	many	TRBD1	TRBV20-1
TGTGCCAGCAGACATCTAGGACAGGGCGGAACTGGCTACACCTTC	CASRHLGQGGTGYTF	TRBJ1-2	many	TRBD1	TRBV28
TGTGCCAGCAGCCAATCTGCGGTAGGCGCCCAGCATTTT	CASSQSAVGAQHF	TRBJ1-5	NA	NA	TRBV3-1
TGTGCCAGCAGCCCCGGGAGGGGGGGGTACGAGCAGTACTTC	CASSPGRGGYEQYF	TRBJ2-7	many	TRBD2	TRBV11-2
TGCAGTGCTCCTACCTTAGATACGCAGTATTTT	CSAPTLDTQYF	TRBJ2-3	NA	NA	TRBV20-1